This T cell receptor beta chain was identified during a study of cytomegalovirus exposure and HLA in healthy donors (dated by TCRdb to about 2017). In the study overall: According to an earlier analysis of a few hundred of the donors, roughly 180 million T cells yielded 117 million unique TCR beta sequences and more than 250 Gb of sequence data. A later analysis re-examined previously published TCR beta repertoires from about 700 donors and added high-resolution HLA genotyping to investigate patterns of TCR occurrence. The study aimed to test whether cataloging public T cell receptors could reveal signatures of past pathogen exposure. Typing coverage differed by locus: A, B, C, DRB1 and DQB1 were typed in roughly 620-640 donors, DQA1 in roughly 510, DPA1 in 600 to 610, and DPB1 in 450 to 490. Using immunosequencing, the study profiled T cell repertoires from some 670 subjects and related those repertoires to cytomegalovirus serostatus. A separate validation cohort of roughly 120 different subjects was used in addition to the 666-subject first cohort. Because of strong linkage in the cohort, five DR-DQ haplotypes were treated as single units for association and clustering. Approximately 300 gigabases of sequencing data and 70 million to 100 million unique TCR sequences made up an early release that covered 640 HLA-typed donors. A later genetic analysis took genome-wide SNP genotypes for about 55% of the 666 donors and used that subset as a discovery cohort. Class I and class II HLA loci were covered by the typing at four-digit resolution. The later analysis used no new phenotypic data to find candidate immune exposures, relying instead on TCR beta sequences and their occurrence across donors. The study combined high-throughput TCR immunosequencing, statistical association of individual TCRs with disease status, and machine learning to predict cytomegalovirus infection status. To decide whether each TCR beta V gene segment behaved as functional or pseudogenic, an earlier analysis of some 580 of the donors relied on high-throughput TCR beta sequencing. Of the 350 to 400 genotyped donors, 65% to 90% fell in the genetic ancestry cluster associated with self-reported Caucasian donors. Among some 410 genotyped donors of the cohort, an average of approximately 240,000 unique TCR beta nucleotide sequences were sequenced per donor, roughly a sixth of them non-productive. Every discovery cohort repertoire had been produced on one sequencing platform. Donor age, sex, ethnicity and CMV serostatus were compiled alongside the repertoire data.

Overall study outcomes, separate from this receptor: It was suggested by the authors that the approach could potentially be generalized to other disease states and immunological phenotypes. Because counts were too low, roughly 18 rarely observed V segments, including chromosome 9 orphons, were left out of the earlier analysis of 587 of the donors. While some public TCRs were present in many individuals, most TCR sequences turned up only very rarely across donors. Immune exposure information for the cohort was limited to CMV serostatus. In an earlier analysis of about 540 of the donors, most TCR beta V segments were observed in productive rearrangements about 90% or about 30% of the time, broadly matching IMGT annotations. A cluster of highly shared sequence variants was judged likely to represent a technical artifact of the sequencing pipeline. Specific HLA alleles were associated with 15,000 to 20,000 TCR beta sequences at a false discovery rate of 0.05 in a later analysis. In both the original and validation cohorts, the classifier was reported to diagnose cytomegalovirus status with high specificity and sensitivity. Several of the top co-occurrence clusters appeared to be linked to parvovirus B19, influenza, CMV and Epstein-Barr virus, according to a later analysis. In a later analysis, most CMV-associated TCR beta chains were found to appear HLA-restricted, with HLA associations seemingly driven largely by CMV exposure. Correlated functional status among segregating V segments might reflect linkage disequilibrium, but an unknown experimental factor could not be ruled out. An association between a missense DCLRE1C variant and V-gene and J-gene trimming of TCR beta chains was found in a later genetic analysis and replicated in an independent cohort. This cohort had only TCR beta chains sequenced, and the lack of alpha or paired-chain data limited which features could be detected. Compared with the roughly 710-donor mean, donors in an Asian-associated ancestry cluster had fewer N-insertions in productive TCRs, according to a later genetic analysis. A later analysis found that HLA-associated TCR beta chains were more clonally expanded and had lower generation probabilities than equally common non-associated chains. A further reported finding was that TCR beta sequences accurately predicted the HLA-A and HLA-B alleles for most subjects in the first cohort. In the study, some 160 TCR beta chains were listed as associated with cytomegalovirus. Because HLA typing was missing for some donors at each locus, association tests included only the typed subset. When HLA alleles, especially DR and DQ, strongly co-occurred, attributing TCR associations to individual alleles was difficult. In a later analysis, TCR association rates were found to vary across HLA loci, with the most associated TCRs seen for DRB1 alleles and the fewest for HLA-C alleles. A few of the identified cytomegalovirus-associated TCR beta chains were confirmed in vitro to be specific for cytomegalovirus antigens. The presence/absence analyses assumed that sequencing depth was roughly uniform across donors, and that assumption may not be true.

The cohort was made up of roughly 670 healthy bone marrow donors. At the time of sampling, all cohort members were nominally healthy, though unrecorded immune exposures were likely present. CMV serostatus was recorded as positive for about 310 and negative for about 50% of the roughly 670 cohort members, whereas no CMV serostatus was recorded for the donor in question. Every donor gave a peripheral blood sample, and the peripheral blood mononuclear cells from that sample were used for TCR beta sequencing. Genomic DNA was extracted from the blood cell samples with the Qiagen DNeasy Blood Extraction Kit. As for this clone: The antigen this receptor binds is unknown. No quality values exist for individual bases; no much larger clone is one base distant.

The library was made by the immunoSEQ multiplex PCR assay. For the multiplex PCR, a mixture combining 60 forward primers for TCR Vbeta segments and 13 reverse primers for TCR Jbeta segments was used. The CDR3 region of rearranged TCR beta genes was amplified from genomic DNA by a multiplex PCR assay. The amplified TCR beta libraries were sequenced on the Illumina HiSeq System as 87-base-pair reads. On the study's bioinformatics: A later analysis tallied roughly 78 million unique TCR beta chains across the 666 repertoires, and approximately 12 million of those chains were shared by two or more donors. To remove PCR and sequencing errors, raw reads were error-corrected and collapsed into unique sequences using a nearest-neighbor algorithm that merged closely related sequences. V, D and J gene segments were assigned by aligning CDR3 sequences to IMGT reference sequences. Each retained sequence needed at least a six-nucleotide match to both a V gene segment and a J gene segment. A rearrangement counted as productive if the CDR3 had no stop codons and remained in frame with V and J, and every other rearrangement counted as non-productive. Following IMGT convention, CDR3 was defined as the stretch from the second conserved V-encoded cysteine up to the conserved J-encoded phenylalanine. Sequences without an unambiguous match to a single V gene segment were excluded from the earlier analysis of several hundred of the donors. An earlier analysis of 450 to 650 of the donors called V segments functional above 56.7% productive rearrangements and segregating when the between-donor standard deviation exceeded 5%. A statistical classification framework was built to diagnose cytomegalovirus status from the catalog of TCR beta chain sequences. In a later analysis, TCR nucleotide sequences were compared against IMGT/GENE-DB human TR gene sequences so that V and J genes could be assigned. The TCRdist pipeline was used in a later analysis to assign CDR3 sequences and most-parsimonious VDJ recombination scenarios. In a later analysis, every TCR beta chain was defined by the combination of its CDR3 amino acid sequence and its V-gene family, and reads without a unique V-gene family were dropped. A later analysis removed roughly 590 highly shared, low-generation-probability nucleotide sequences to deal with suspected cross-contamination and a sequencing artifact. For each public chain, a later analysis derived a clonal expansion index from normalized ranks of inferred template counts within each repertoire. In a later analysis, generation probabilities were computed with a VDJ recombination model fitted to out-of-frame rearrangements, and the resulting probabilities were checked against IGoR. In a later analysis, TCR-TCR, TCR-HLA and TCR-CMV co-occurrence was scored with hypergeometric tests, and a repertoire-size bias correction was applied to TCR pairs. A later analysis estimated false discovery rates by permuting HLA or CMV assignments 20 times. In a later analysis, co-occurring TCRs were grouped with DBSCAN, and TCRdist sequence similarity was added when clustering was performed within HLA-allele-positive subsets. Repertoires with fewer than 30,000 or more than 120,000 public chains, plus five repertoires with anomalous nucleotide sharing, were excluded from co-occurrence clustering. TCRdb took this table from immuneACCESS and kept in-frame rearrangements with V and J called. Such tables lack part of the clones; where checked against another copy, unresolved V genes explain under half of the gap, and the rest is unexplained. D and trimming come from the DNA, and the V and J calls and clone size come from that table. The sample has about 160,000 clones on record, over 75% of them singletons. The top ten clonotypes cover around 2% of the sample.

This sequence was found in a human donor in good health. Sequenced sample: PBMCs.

For the CDR3, the sequence is CASSLAFWSARSGNTIYF. The nucleotide sequence reads as follows: TGTGCCAGCAGCTTAGCGTTCTGGAGTGCAAGAAGTGGAAACACCATATATTTT. This sequence uses TRBV11-2 and TRBJ1-3, with the D gene too uncertain to name. At the junction V is shortened by 1 base and J by 3 bases, with 19 bases in between. Spanning cysteine to phenylalanine, the CDR3 consists of 18 amino acids. CDR3 DNA only is kept here, 54 bases in frame from base 1. The germline V gene specifies SGHAT as CDR1 and FQNNGV as CDR2. The full variable domain, with segments outside the CDR3 supplied by the reference TRBV11-2 and TRBJ1-3 proteins, appears as EAGVAQSPRYKIIEKRQSVAFWCNPISGHATLYWYQQILGQGPKLLIQFQNNGVVDDSQLPKDRFSAERLKGVDSTLKIQPAKLEDSAVYLCASSLAFWSARSGNTIYFGEGSWLTVV.